These T cell receptor beta chains were read from a single sample in a study of technical replicates of blood from several donors. Generated by immunoSEQ multiplex PCR, the TCRdb table keeps only in-frame clones and is missing some. The sample lists about 73,000 clones, 85% to 95% seen once, with about 4.7% in the top ten. The sample was PBMCs. Receptors were obtained from a human donor in good health. Some clones in this sample may be carry-over from other donors' samples. Each CDR3 is given with its conserved first and last residue. Each record gives: D gene, V gene, clone size, J gene, CDR3 protein, CDR3 DNA. A D gene is named only where the DNA matches it firmly. Clone size is not always given. Where it is, it says once, few, many or a class for expanded clones.

TRBD2	TRBV4-2	.	TRBJ2-7	CASSQDEVASGSSYEQYF	TGTGCCAGCAGCCAAGATGAGGTGGCTAGCGGCTCCTCCTACGAGCAGTACTTC
.	TRBV30	.	TRBJ2-3	CAWSEGHTQYF	TGTGCCTGGAGTGAGGGGCATACGCAGTATTTT
TRBD1	TRBV10-3	.	TRBJ1-3	CAISEGAASSGNTIYF	TGTGCCATCAGCGAGGGGGCAGCAAGCTCTGGAAACACCATATATTTT
.	TRBV16	.	TRBJ1-3	CASSLRQASSGNTIYF	TGTGCCAGCAGCCTTCGACAGGCCTCCTCTGGAAACACCATATATTTT
.	TRBV5-4	.	TRBJ2-1	CASSPAGARGGNEQFF	TGTGCCAGCAGCCCTGCTGGGGCCAGGGGTGGCAATGAGCAGTTCTTC
.	TRBV30	.	TRBJ2-5	CAWRGAPGAQYF	TGTGCCTGGCGCGGGGCCCCCGGAGCCCAGTACTTC
TRBD2	TRBV18	.	TRBJ2-1	CASSPRTGGDEQFF	TGTGCCAGCTCACCCAGGACGGGGGGGGATGAGCAGTTCTTC
TRBD2	TRBV7-9	once	TRBJ2-7	CASSLAGGLAGTYEQYF	TGTGCCAGCAGCTTAGCCGGGGGACTAGCGGGGACCTACGAGCAGTACTTC
TRBD2	TRBV5-6	.	TRBJ2-1	CASSFGRGGGNEQFF	TGTGCCAGCAGCTTTGGTCGGGGGGGCGGGAATGAGCAGTTCTTC
TRBD2	TRBV15	.	TRBJ2-1	CATSPQVLAGPYNEQFF	TGTGCCACCAGCCCTCAAGTTCTAGCGGGACCTTACAATGAGCAGTTCTTC
TRBD2	TRBV9	.	TRBJ2-7	CASSHEGTSGSEQYF	TGTGCCAGCAGCCACGAAGGGACTAGCGGGAGCGAGCAGTACTTC
.	TRBV6-6	once	TRBJ2-1	CASSPMSYNEQFF	TGTGCCAGCAGCCCTATGTCCTACAATGAGCAGTTCTTC
.	TRBV2	once	TRBJ2-2	CASIATRGGTGELFF	TGTGCCAGCATCGCCACGCGGGGCGGCACCGGGGAGCTGTTTTTT
.	TRBV6-5	.	TRBJ1-6	CASGPLNNSPLHF	TGTGCCAGCGGGCCCCTGAATAATTCACCCCTCCACTTT
.	TRBV12-5	.	TRBJ2-7	CASGLGQTGEQYF	TGTGCTAGTGGTTTGGGACAGACGGGTGAGCAGTACTTC
TRBD1	TRBV19	.	TRBJ1-5	CASSPTGVPHHAQHF	TGTGCCAGTAGTCCCACAGGGGTCCCTCATCATGCCCAGCATTTT
.	TRBV27	few	TRBJ2-7	CASSPGQRVYEQYF	TGTGCCAGCAGTCCAGGACAGAGAGTCTACGAGCAGTACTTC
.	TRBV5-4	few	TRBJ2-7	CASSSGAATREQYF	TGTGCCAGCAGCTCGGGAGCGGCGACTAGGGAGCAGTACTTC
.	TRBV2	.	TRBJ2-7	CASQDGIYTYEQYF	TGTGCCAGTCAGGACGGGATCTATACCTACGAGCAGTACTTC
TRBD2	TRBV7-2	.	TRBJ2-5	CASSLTSGGQETQYF	TGTGCCAGCAGCTTAACTAGCGGGGGACAAGAGACCCAGTACTTC
.	TRBV6-4	.	TRBJ1-2	CASIYQGYCGYTF	TGTGCCAGCATCTACCAGGGGTATTGTGGCTACACCTTC
.	TRBV5-1	.	TRBJ1-2	CASSVDSNYGYTF	TGCGCCAGCAGCGTGGACAGTAACTATGGCTACACCTTC
.	TRBV14	.	TRBJ2-1	CASSRPTGVGYNEQFF	TGTGCCAGCAGCCGACCGACAGGAGTGGGATACAATGAGCAGTTCTTC
.	TRBV2	.	TRBJ1-2	CASSGDGGEGAGYTF	TGTGCCAGCAGTGGGGACGGGGGTGAGGGCGCTGGCTACACCTTC